The clone carrying this TCR beta chain has more than one count but fewer than ten. Its target is unknown. This record belongs to a study of neoadjuvant anti-PD-1 for oral cavity cancer. General study results and limits: TCR analyses covered only three patients per response group. Treg/Th17 ratio rose with pretreatment blood and fell with post-treatment tumor TCRbeta clonality.

This table comes from immunoSEQ multiplex PCR, and its TCRdb copy is limited to in-frame clones, with some not included. Here the sample spans 35,000 to 40,000 clones, 35% to 45% being singletons. Sample time point: after neoadjuvant nivolumab, at surgical resection. The CDR3 spans 16 residues. Germline V gives CDR1 MNHNS, CDR2 SASEGT. The V and J ends lost 4 bases and 0 bases respectively, with 12 bases between them. The clonotype originates from a person between 35 and 79 years old with oral cavity squamous cell carcinoma. The chain carries TRBV6-1 and TRBJ1-4; D remains ambiguous. The sample consisted of tumor tissue, taken after nivolumab (anti-PD-1) treatment. DNA of the CDR3: TGTGCCAGCAGTGTCACGAGAAGAGCAACTAATGAAAAACTGTTTTTT. This encodes CASSVTRRATNEKLFF.